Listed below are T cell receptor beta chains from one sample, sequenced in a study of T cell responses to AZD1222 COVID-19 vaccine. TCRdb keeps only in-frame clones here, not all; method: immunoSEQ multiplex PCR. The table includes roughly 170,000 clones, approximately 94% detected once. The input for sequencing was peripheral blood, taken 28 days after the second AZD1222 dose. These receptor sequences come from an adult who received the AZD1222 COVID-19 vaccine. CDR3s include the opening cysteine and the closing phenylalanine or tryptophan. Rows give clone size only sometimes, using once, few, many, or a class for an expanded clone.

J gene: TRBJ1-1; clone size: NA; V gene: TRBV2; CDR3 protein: CASRSEVHLEAFF
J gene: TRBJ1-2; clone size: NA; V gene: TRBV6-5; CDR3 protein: CASSPQMENGYTF
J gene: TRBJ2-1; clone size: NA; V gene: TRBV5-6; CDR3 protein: CASSLGRSQFNNEQFF
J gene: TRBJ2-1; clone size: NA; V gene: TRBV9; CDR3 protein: CASILLRGWKQGSEQFF
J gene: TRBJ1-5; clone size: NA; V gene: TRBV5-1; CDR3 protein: CASSEGQGGQPQHF
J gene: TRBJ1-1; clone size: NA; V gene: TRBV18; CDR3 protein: CASSGDRGTEAFF
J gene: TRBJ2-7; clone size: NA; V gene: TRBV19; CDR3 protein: CASSMGPGNEQYF
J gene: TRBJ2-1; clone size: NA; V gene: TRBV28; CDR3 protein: CASSGASPGSYNEQFF
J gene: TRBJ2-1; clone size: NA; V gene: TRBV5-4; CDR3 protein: CASSSSSSGGYNEQFF
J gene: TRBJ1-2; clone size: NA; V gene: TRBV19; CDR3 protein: CASSSGQGGGYTF
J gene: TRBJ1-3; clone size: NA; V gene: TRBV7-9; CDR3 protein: CAEGTGVSGNTIYF
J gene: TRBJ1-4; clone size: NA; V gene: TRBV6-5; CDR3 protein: CASSYLGEKLFF
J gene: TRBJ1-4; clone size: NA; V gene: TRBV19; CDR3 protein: CASSITSGEKLFF
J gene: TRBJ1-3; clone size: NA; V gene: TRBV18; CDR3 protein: CASSPYSVRTTGNTIYF
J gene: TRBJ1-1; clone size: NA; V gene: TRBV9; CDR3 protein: CASSVAPDPNTEAFF
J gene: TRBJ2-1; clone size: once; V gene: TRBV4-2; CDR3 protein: CASSQAWTSGNNEQFF
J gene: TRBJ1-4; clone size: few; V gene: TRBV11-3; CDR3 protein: CASSFRQGATNEKLFF
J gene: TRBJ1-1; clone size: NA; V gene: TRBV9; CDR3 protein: CASSTTGADGTEAFF
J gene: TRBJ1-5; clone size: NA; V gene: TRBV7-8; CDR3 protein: CASSLGGVARNQPQHF
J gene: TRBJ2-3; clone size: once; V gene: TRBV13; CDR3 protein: CASSAGTGSTDTQYF
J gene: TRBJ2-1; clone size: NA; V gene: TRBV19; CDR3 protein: CASSIEVGSGSSYNEQFF
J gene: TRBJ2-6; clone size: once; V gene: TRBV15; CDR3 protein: CATSTRDRGGGANVLTF
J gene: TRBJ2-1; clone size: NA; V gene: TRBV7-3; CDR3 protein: CASSPQLAGAYNEQFF
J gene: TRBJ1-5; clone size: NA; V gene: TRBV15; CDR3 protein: CATSRGQKSNQPQHF
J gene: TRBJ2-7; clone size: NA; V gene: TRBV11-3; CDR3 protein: CASSLGRLYEQYF
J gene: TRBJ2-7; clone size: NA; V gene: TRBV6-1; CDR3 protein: CASSSRSDQNYEQYF
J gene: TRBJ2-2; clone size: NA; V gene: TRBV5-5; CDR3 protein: CASSLKPFLGTGELFF
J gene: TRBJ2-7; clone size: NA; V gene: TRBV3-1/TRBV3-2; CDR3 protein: CASSPTSGGESYEQYF
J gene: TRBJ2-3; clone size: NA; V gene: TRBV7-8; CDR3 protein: CASSPVTSSTDTQYF
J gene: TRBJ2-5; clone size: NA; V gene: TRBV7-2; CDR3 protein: CASSLDRLAGTARTQYF
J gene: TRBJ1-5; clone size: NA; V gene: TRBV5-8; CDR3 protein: CASSTWDTSQPQHF
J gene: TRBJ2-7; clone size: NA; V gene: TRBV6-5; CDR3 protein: CASSYGDSYEQYF
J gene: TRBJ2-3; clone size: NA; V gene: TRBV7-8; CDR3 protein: CASSLAGRTDTQYF
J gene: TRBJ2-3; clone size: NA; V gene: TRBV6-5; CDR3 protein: CASSYSRLRGAYTQYF
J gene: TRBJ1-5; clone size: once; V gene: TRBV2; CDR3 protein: CASLPGQGNIQPQHF
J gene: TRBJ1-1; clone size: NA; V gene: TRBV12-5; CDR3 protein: CASDHRDFGTEAFF
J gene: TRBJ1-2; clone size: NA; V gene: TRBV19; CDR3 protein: CASSTMGQAYGYTF
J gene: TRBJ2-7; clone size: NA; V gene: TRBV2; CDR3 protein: CASSWTSSYEQYF